Listed below are T cell receptor beta chains from one sample, sequenced in a study of blood T cell repertoires in COVID-19. Here immunoSEQ multiplex PCR was the method, and the copy in TCRdb shows in-frame clones only, minus some. The sample holds more than 100,000 clones; roughly 84% are singletons and the top ten take over 1.1%. Source material: peripheral blood. These receptors were obtained from a man aged 55-75 years with acute or convalescent COVID-19. Both conserved end residues are part of each CDR3.

CDR3 length: 14; J gene: TRBJ2-2; V gene: TRBV6-5; CDR3 protein: CASSNRGRTGELFF
CDR3 length: 14; J gene: TRBJ2-7; V gene: TRBV5-1; CDR3 protein: CASSLSPGLYEQYF
CDR3 length: 17; J gene: TRBJ1-1; V gene: TRBV19; CDR3 protein: CASSIDLLGTGRTEAFF
CDR3 length: 15; J gene: TRBJ1-2; V gene: TRBV15; CDR3 protein: CATSRDKGQDYGYTF
CDR3 length: 15; J gene: TRBJ2-7; V gene: TRBV5-1; CDR3 protein: CASNLRTGLAYEQYF
CDR3 length: 15; J gene: TRBJ2-5; V gene: TRBV6-5; CDR3 protein: CASSYSQGAGETQYF
CDR3 length: 13; J gene: TRBJ2-1; V gene: TRBV27; CDR3 protein: CASSFQNYNEQFF
CDR3 length: 14; J gene: TRBJ2-7; V gene: TRBV5-5; CDR3 protein: CASSLPGQGYEQYF
CDR3 length: 16; J gene: TRBJ2-7; V gene: TRBV11-2; CDR3 protein: CASSLDTSGSYYEQYF
CDR3 length: 16; J gene: TRBJ1-5; V gene: TRBV5-5; CDR3 protein: CASSLGGQGASQPQHF
CDR3 length: 15; J gene: TRBJ2-3; V gene: TRBV7-3; CDR3 protein: CASSRSGGSTDTQYF
CDR3 length: 13; J gene: TRBJ1-1; V gene: TRBV10-1; CDR3 protein: CASSAGGDTEAFF
CDR3 length: 14; J gene: TRBJ1-2; V gene: TRBV6-4; CDR3 protein: CASSPSGESYGYTF
CDR3 length: 13; J gene: TRBJ1-1; V gene: TRBV3-1/TRBV3-2; CDR3 protein: CASKDSMNTEAFF
CDR3 length: 15; J gene: TRBJ2-2; V gene: TRBV5-6; CDR3 protein: CASSLGQGNTGELFF
CDR3 length: 17; J gene: TRBJ2-1; V gene: TRBV7-9; CDR3 protein: CASASISAGSGYNEQFF
CDR3 length: 13; J gene: TRBJ1-2; V gene: TRBV11-2; CDR3 protein: CASSMTGWDGYTF
CDR3 length: 16; J gene: TRBJ1-3; V gene: TRBV19; CDR3 protein: CASSTRTGAFGNTIYF
CDR3 length: 15; J gene: TRBJ2-1; V gene: TRBV24-1; CDR3 protein: CATGRGAGGYNEQFF
CDR3 length: 15; J gene: TRBJ1-4; V gene: TRBV2; CDR3 protein: CASSAQGARNEKLFF
CDR3 length: 16; J gene: TRBJ2-1; V gene: TRBV7-8; CDR3 protein: CASSLVSGLASNEQFF
CDR3 length: 14; J gene: TRBJ2-4; V gene: TRBV5-1; CDR3 protein: CASSSGALGNIQYF
CDR3 length: 13; J gene: TRBJ1-4; V gene: TRBV6-5; CDR3 protein: CATEQGLREKLFF
CDR3 length: 12; J gene: TRBJ2-7; V gene: TRBV29-1; CDR3 protein: CSVVLSGYEQYF
CDR3 length: 17; J gene: TRBJ1-5; V gene: TRBV19; CDR3 protein: CASSMGRQGAGNQPQHF
CDR3 length: 16; J gene: TRBJ1-5; V gene: TRBV10-1; CDR3 protein: CASTPPVGYSNQPQHF
CDR3 length: 13; J gene: TRBJ2-7; V gene: TRBV27; CDR3 protein: CASRYSDRTEQYF
CDR3 length: 16; J gene: TRBJ1-1; V gene: TRBV2; CDR3 protein: CASSEDDSPGDTEAFF